This T cell receptor beta chain was documented in a study of PD-1 blockade in classical Hodgkin lymphoma. Study-wide background: The patients were dosed with nivolumab 3 mg/kg, infused intravenously every 2 weeks. Findings of the study overall: Reports described newly diagnosed patients as having lower baseline TCR diversity than healthy donors. Nivolumab initiation under 1 year post-ASCT meant exclusion.

Concerning this clone: Its target is not known.

The repertoire was sequenced with immunoSEQ multiplex PCR; TCRdb's copy has only in-frame clones and lacks some. The table includes some 110,000 clones, roughly nine tenths detected once. Time point given: cycle 4 day 1 (C4D1), after less than 7 weeks of nivolumab. Relapse was seen in all patients after autologous stem cell transplantation, and brentuximab vedotin exposure was variable. The CDR3 length is 11 residues. The germline gives CDR1 DFQATT, CDR2 SNEGSKA (reference sequence). The V end was cut by 1 base, the J end by 11 bases, with 11 bases between. This receptor was identified in a human donor with classical Hodgkin lymphoma. This sequence joins TRBV20-1 and TRBJ1-1; possible D gene TRBD1, 5 bases. The source material was peripheral blood mononuclear cells (PBMCs), sampled before the fourth cycle of nivolumab. CDR3 residues: CSARGRGMAFF. In nucleotides, the CDR3 is TGCAGTGCTAGAGGTCGGGGGATGGCTTTCTTT.